A selection of T cell receptor beta chains follows, all from one sample in a study of T cell changes during pregnancy in multiple sclerosis. Sequencing was performed with immunoSEQ multiplex PCR; in TCRdb, only in-frame clones are kept and a portion is missing. The table shows around 96,000 clones, with roughly 93% occurring only once. The sample here was peripheral blood, taken in the first trimester of pregnancy. Source of these receptors: a female donor with multiple sclerosis, enrolled in a pregnancy study. The CDR3 runs from the conserved cysteine through the conserved F or W. The D gene is left open where the match is weak. The size field is filled for only some rows; it gives once, few, many or a size class.

. . TRBJ2-2 TRBV18 TGTGCCAGCTCACCACTTCAGGGAGGCACCGGGGAGCTGTTTTTT CASSPLQGGTGELFF
. . TRBJ1-5 TRBV2 TGTGCCAGCAGTGAAGGGGGGGGAAATCAGCCCCAGCATTTT CASSEGGGNQPQHF
. TRBD1 TRBJ1-2 TRBV6-8 TGTGCCAGCAGTTACAAAGTAACCCTTGCGGGACAGGGGCCTCGCTATGGCCACACCTTC CASSYKVTLAGQGPRYGHTF
. TRBD1 TRBJ1-5 TRBV11-2 TGTGCCAGCAGCACGGGCCGGGACAGGGTTCACCCCCAGCATTTT CASSTGRDRVHPQHF
. . TRBJ2-1 TRBV6-1 TGTGCCAGCAGTGAAGACAGAACAATGACTAACAATGAGCAGTTCTTC CASSEDRTMTNNEQFF
. . TRBJ2-2 TRBV6-1 TGTGCCAGCAGCTCCTCCGGGGAGCTGTTTTTT CASSSSGELFF
once TRBD1 TRBJ1-2 TRBV5-8 TGTGCCAGCAGCCTAGGGACAGCCTACGAGATCTATGGCTACACCTTC CASSLGTAYEIYGYTF
. TRBD2 TRBJ2-2 TRBV7-8 TGTGCCAGCAGCTTACCCGGGACTAGCCCTAACACCGGGGAGCTGTTTTTT CASSLPGTSPNTGELFF
once . TRBJ2-2 TRBV18 TGTGCCAGCTCACCCCAGGGGAACACCGGGGAGCTGTTTTTT CASSPQGNTGELFF
. TRBD1 TRBJ2-3 TRBV30 TGTGCCTGGTCCTCCACCGGGACAGGTGGTTTGGATACGCAGTATTTT CAWSSTGTGGLDTQYF
. . TRBJ2-2 TRBV5-6 TGTGCCAGCAGCGGGGGCGTTGGCACCGGGGAGCTGTTTTTT CASSGGVGTGELFF
. TRBD2 TRBJ2-1 TRBV4-2 TGTGCCAGCAGCCTTGGACTAGCGGGGGGGCAGAATGAGCAGTTCTTC CASSLGLAGGQNEQFF
. TRBD1 TRBJ1-1 TRBV5-6 TGTGCCAGCAGCTTTCTGGACAGGGTAAACACTGAAGCTTTCTTT CASSFLDRVNTEAFF
. TRBD1 TRBJ1-4 TRBV9 TGTGCCAGCAGCGACCGGACAGGGAGAAAACTGTTTTTT CASSDRTGRKLFF
. TRBD1 TRBJ2-7 TRBV5-4 TGTGCCAGCAGCTTGGGGACAGGGGTTGGAGCTGACGAGCAGTACTTC CASSLGTGVGADEQYF
. TRBD2 TRBJ2-1 TRBV11-2 TGTGCCAGCAGCCTTAGCGGGGGGGCTCTGATTGAGCAGTTCTTC CASSLSGGALIEQFF
. TRBD1 TRBJ1-1 TRBV11-2 TGTGCCAGCAGCTGGGACAGGAACACTGAAGCTTTCTTT CASSWDRNTEAFF